The 6 T cell receptor beta chains in this list originate from one sample, sequenced in a study of blood T cell repertoires in COVID-19. Only in-frame clones appear in the TCRdb table, and some are missing; sequencing was by immunoSEQ multiplex PCR. The sample holds around 500,000 clones; 70% to 90% are singletons and the top ten take about 3%. The sequenced material came from peripheral blood. All receptors derive from a human donor in a cohort sampled during active COVID-19.

This chain links TRBV6-6 with TRBJ2-1; D perhaps matches TRBD1 (6 bases). Germline loops: CDR1 MNHNY, CDR2 SVGAGI (reference sequence). V shed 8 bases and J shed 7 bases, with 21 bases lying between them. This CDR3 region has 15 residues. For the CDR3, the DNA is TGTGCCAGCTCTCAGTGGGGGCCAAGGGAAAATGAGCAGTTCTTC. As protein: CASSQWGPRENEQFF.

CDR3 DNA sequence: TGTGCCAGCAGCGTAAGGGCAGGGGTTGAAGAGACCCAGTACTTC. Its translation: CASSVRAGVEETQYF. V and J are TRBV9 and TRBJ2-5; D might be TRBD1 (6 bases). With 1 base removed from V and 3 bases from J, the gap between germline ends came to 13 bases. Germline CDR1 reads SGDLS; CDR2 reads YYNGEE. The CDR3 is made up of 15 amino acids.

The gene calls are TRBV10-1 and TRBJ1-5, with 7 bases fitting TRBD1. This CDR3 is 12 amino acids long. Germline assignment: CDR1 WNHNN and CDR2 SYGVQD (reference sequence). The ends lost 9 bases at V and 6 bases at J; junction bases unmatched: 5. Here the CDR3 reads CARVGGGQPQHF. The DNA for the CDR3 is TGCGCCAGGGTAGGGGGCGGTCAGCCCCAGCATTTT.

This clone was seen only a few times. V and J are TRBV28 and TRBJ1-2; TRBD1 matches 7 bases. Trimming took 7 bases from V and 8 from J; bases not matched to a gene: 13. The length of the CDR3 is 14 residues. Germline CDR1 and CDR2: MDHEN and SYDVKM. The CDR3 here is CASTHDRVGEGYTF. CDR3 nucleotide sequence: TGTGCCAGCACCCACGACAGGGTCGGGGAGGGCTACACCTTC.

The chain links TRBV6-5 to TRBJ1-4; D is perhaps TRBD1 (5 bases). The CDR3 is 16 residues long. Germline V lookup: CDR1 MNHEY, CDR2 SVGAGI. Trimming took off 2 bases at V and 5 bases at J, with 15 bases between the two ends. CDR3: CASSYTGTGENEKLFF. The CDR3 region has the DNA TGTGCCAGCAGTTACACGGGGACGGGAGAAAATGAAAAACTGTTTTTT.

The chain links TRBV18 to TRBJ1-6, with unresolved D. CDR1 and CDR2 from the germline V gene are KGHSH and LQKENI. The ends were cut back, 2 bases at V and 13 bases at J, with 12 bases in the middle. This CDR3 region has 13 residues. CDR3 sequence (DNA): TGTGCCAGCTCACCAGAACGGGGTCAGCCCCTCCACTTT. This sequence encodes CASSPERGQPLHF.